The T cell receptor (beta chain) under discussion was sequenced for a study of T cell clones after liver transplantation. Study in general: Post-transplant blood was tracked for graft-donor-reactive T cell clones identified in a pre-transplant mixed lymphocyte reaction. Blood was drawn pre-transplant, before withdrawal, and after full or failed withdrawal. Three of the eight recipients were HCV-positive; the rest had non-autoimmune, non-viral transplant indications.

Trimming took 0 bases from V and 2 from J; bases not matched to a gene: 2. CDR1 and CDR2 from the germline V gene are KGHSH and LQKENI. The CDR3 loop spans 15 amino acids. Sequenced by immunoSEQ multiplex PCR; TCRdb stores in-frame clones only, minus some. In the table there are approximately 18,000 clones, around 89% of which are singletons. The TCR was taken from a human patient who received a liver transplant. Part of the T cell pool may stem from the graft donor. The V call is TRBV18, the J call TRBJ2-7; 9 bases align to TRBD1. The sample was CD8+ T cells from blood, taken 45 to 47 months after liver transplant. CDR3 residues: CASSPPGQGTYEQYF. The DNA of the CDR3 is TGTGCCAGCTCACCACCGGGACAGGGTACCTACGAGCAGTACTTC.